These 17 T cell receptor beta chains share one sample of origin, sequenced in a study of cytomegalovirus exposure and HLA in healthy donors. PCR amplification relied on 60 Vbeta primers (plus 13 Jbeta primers). Libraries were prepared by immunoSEQ multiplex PCR; TCRdb keeps only in-frame clonotypes and omits some of them. The sample has about 140,000 clones, 75% to 85% seen once. Material: PBMCs. These receptors all come from a man aged 45 to 65 in good health and CMV-seronegative.

In this sample, this clone turned up a few times. The chain recombines TRBV7-2 with TRBJ2-1, with TRBD2 identical over 10 bases. With 5 bases clipped from V and 0 bases from J, the junction kept 7 bases outside the gene matches. The CDR3 length is 17 residues. Germline values: CDR1 SGHTA, CDR2 FQGNSA. CDR3 loop: CASSGVGTSVSYNEQFF. CDR3 sequence (DNA): TGTGCCAGCAGCGGAGTCGGGACTAGCGTCTCCTACAATGAGCAGTTCTTC.

In DNA form, the CDR3 reads TGTGCCAGCTCACCGAGGGAGTTCACTGAAGCTTTCTTT. This encodes CASSPREFTEAFF. The chain carries TRBV18 and TRBJ1-1, with D hard to call. The CDR3 runs to 13 residues. The germline CDR1 and CDR2 sequences are KGHSH and LQKENI. Deletions cut 3 bases from V and 4 bases from J, with 9 bases between.

The chain couples TRBV19 to TRBJ1-3, with D possibly being TRBD1 (6 bases). CDR3 length: 17 residues. Trimming took off 6 bases at V and 0 bases at J, with 18 bases between the two ends. Germline lookup yields CDR1 LNHDA and CDR2 SQIVND (reference sequence). This CDR3 is CASRMNPSRGSGNTIYF. The CDR3 DNA reads as TGTGCCAGTAGAATGAATCCTTCCAGGGGCTCTGGAAACACCATATATTTT.

This sequence joins TRBV14 and TRBJ2-7, with a possible D match to TRBD2 (6 bases). V lost 0 bases and J 2 bases, leaving 14 bases between the germline ends. CDR3 length: 16 residues. The V gene's germline CDR1 is SGHDN and CDR2 FVKESK. CDR3 in amino acids: CASSQDPSVQTYEQYF. The DNA for the CDR3 is TGTGCCAGCAGCCAAGATCCTAGCGTGCAGACCTACGAGCAGTACTTC.

In DNA form, the CDR3 reads TGTGCCAGCTCACAGGGGAACAATGAGCAGTTCTTC. It is translated as CASSQGNNEQFF. The V gene is TRBV18, the J gene TRBJ2-1; D might be TRBD1 (5 bases). Germline CDR1 and CDR2: KGHSH and LQKENI. The CDR3 spans 12 residues. With 4 bases removed from V and 5 bases from J, the gap between germline ends came to 6 bases.

The genes are TRBV4-1 and TRBJ1-2, with D tentatively TRBD1 (6 bases). This CDR3 is built from 13 residues. V was cut by 4 bases and J by 3 bases, with 9 bases left in between. The germline V gene encodes CDR1 MGHRA and CDR2 YSYEKL. As DNA, the CDR3 is TGCGCCAGCAGCCTGGGACACTACTATGGCTACACCTTC. Translated: CASSLGHYYGYTF.

The CDR3 reads CAWSQALPGGLNTIYF. The CDR3 DNA reads as TGTGCCTGGAGTCAGGCCCTCCCAGGGGGCTTAAACACCATATATTTT. The rearrangement joins TRBV30 to TRBJ1-3; 8 positions agree with TRBD1. This CDR3 comprises 16 residues. V lost 2 bases, J lost 6 bases, and 12 bases stayed unmatched. Germline CDR1 is GTSNPN and CDR2 is SVGIG (reference sequence).

The chain uses TRBV7-2 and TRBJ2-1; 11 positions agree with TRBD2. Germline V gene lookup returns CDR1 SGHTA and CDR2 FQGNSA. V was clipped by 1 base and J by 9 bases; unmatched bases: 5. This CDR3 comprises 15 residues. This CDR3 reads CASSLGLAGYVEQFF. The CDR3 nucleotides are TGTGCCAGCAGCTTAGGACTAGCGGGGTATGTTGAGCAGTTCTTC. The full variable domain, in which reference TRBV7-2 and TRBJ2-1 provide the parts outside the CDR3, is GAGVSQSPSNKVTEKGKDVELRCDPISGHTALYWYRQSLGQGLEFLIYFQGNSAPDKSGLPSDRFSAERTGGSVSTLTIQRTQQEDSAVYLCASSLGLAGYVEQFFGPGTRLTVL.

This rearrangement joins TRBV7-2 to TRBJ2-5; 9 nucleotides agree with TRBD2. The CDR3 is 15 residues long. Germline V gene sequence: CDR1 SGHTA, CDR2 FQGNSA. V was clipped by 3 bases and J by 7 bases; unmatched bases: 9. The CDR3, as DNA: TGTGCCAGCAGCTTCCCGGCGGGGGGGCCGGGGACCCAGTACTTC. As protein: CASSFPAGGPGTQYF.

The CDR3 loop reads CSVERGPGTGDEAFF. In DNA, the CDR3 is TGCAGCGTTGAAAGGGGTCCCGGGACAGGGGATGAAGCTTTCTTT. The V gene is TRBV29-1, the J gene TRBJ1-1; the match to TRBD1 covers 10 bases. CDR1 is SQVTM, CDR2 ANQGSEA, per germline. The junction had 10 bases not matched to a gene; V was cut back by 2 bases and J by 7 bases. The CDR3 has 15 amino acids.

The chain couples TRBV5-1 to TRBJ2-7; perhaps TRBD1 as D (5 bases). The CDR3 extends over 14 amino acids. The V and J ends lost 0 bases and 7 bases respectively, with 14 bases between them. Germline assignment: CDR1 SGHRS and CDR2 YFSETQ. CDR3 sequence: CASSLGSGPWEQYF. CDR3 DNA sequence: TGCGCCAGCAGCTTGGGTTCAGGGCCATGGGAGCAGTACTTC.

This clone has just a few counts. The chain is built from TRBV5-1 and TRBJ2-3; the match to TRBD2 covers 14 bases. The length of the CDR3 is 17 residues. J gave up 4 bases and V 4 bases, and 8 bases lay outside the gene matches. Looked up from germline, CDR1 is SGHRS and CDR2 is YFSETQ. DNA of the CDR3: TGCGCCAGCAGCCCCGGGACTAGCGGGAGTGGGGCAGATACGCAGTATTTT. This sequence encodes CASSPGTSGSGADTQYF. The whole variable domain, filled in from reference TRBV5-1 and TRBJ2-3, reads KAGVTQTPRYLIKTRGQQVTLSCSPISGHRSVSWYQQTPGQGLQFLFEYFSETQRNKGNFPGRFSGRQFSNSRSEMNVSTLELGDSALYLCASSPGTSGSGADTQYFGPGTRLTVL.

The chain joins TRBV6-1 to TRBJ2-5, with TRBD2 as a possible D gene (5 bases). Judging by the DNA end, TRBJ2-7 fits better; the J call may be wrong. The CDR3 extends over 16 amino acids. Germline lookup yields CDR1 MNHNS and CDR2 SASEGT. CDR3: CASSERAGGLSYEQYF. In DNA, the CDR3 is TGTGCCAGCAGTGAGAGGGCAGGAGGTTTATCCTACGAGCAGTACTTC.

As DNA, the CDR3 is TGTGCCAGTAGTAGAAGACATACACCGGTCTACGAGCAGTACTTC. Protein sequence: CASSRRHTPVYEQYF. V is TRBV19 and J is TRBJ2-7, with D unclear. V shed 4 bases and J shed 3 bases, with 16 bases lying between them. Germline assignment: CDR1 LNHDA and CDR2 SQIVND (reference sequence). This CDR3 contains 15 residues.

The chain employs TRBV27 and TRBJ1-6; 9 nucleotides match TRBD1. CDR3 size: 13 residues. Germline V lookup: CDR1 MNHEY, CDR2 SMNVEV (reference sequence). V shed 5 bases, J shed 10 bases, and the junction held 3 bases outside the gene matches. As DNA, the CDR3 is TGTGCCAGCAGTCGACAGGGGGGGTCACCCCTCCACTTT. The encoded protein is CASSRQGGSPLHF.

The rearrangement joins TRBV19 to TRBJ1-4; D perhaps matches TRBD1 (6 bases). The CDR3 has 15 residues. V was clipped by 0 bases and J by 4 bases, with 9 bases between them. In germline, CDR1 is LNHDA, CDR2 SQIVND (reference sequence). This chain's CDR3 is CASSIDTDSNEKLFF. The CDR3 nucleotides read TGTGCCAGTAGTATAGACACGGACAGTAATGAAAAACTGTTTTTT.

This chain links TRBV7-8 with TRBJ2-2, with D perhaps TRBD2 (6 bases). Germline assignment: CDR1 SGHVS and CDR2 FQNEAQ. The CDR3 loop spans 16 amino acids. The V end was cut by 2 bases, the J end by 6 bases, with 16 bases between. CDR3: CASSLKGGGYAGELFF. For the CDR3, the DNA is TGTGCCAGCAGCTTAAAGGGAGGAGGGTACGCCGGGGAGCTGTTTTTT.